Listed below are T cell receptor beta chains from one sample, sequenced in a study of human T cells and chemical hapten exposure. TCRdb recomputed calls from the RACE reads with MiXCR, one row per CDR3 protein. The sample shows approximately 370,000 distinct CDR3 sequences, about 5.4% of them seen only once. Sequencing was performed on whole blood, taken in connection with sensitization to the hapten diphenylcyclopropenone (DPC). These receptors came from a woman aged 18-29 years with alopecia areata. Some clones in this sample may be carry-over from other donors' samples. Each CDR3 is given with its conserved first and last residue. The order of the fields is clone size, J gene, V gene, D gene, CDR3 protein, CDR3 DNA. The D gene is left open where the match is weak. Size is stated for part of the rows, as once, few or many counts, or as a class when the clone is expanded.

abundance: once; j_gene: TRBJ2-2; v_gene: TRBV7-9; d_gene: TRBD1; CDR3aa: CASSLGTGQNSGELFF; CDR3nt: TGTGCCAGCAGCTTAGGGACAGGGCAGAACTCCGGGGAGCTGTTTTTT
abundance: -; j_gene: TRBJ2-2; v_gene: TRBV20-1; d_gene: -; CDR3aa: CSARRGGGGTGELFF; CDR3nt: TGCAGTGCTAGGAGAGGAGGAGGGGGAACCGGGGAGCTGTTTTTT
abundance: -; j_gene: TRBJ1-1; v_gene: TRBV5-6; d_gene: -; CDR3aa: CASSLPQGLNTEAFF; CDR3nt: TGTGCCAGCAGCTTGCCCCAGGGTTTGAACACTGAAGCTTTCTTT
abundance: -; j_gene: TRBJ1-6; v_gene: TRBV4-2; d_gene: -; CDR3aa: CASSHAGGQGNSPLHF; CDR3nt: TGTGCCAGCAGTCACGCTGGAGGCCAGGGGAATTCACCCCTCCACTTT
abundance: many; j_gene: TRBJ1-2; v_gene: TRBV28; d_gene: -; CDR3aa: CASSLSTYGYTF; CDR3nt: TGTGCCAGCAGTTTATCAACCTATGGCTACACCTTC
abundance: -; j_gene: TRBJ2-5; v_gene: TRBV28; d_gene: -; CDR3aa: CASSPYRDSEETQYF; CDR3nt: TGTGCCAGCAGCCCTTACCGGGACTCCGAAGAGACCCAGTACTTC
abundance: many; j_gene: TRBJ2-7; v_gene: TRBV29-1; d_gene: -; CDR3aa: CSVESGYEQYF; CDR3nt: TGCAGCGTTGAATCGGGGTACGAGCAGTACTTC
abundance: many; j_gene: TRBJ2-7; v_gene: TRBV7-9; d_gene: -; CDR3aa: CASSTGLYEQYF; CDR3nt: TGTGCCAGCAGCACCGGCCTCTACGAGCAGTACTTC
abundance: few; j_gene: TRBJ2-3; v_gene: TRBV9; d_gene: TRBD2; CDR3aa: CASSGALRAGSTDTQYF; CDR3nt: TGTGCCAGCAGCGGGGCCCTCCGAGCGGGGAGCACAGATACGCAGTATTTT
abundance: many; j_gene: TRBJ1-2; v_gene: TRBV5-4; d_gene: -; CDR3aa: CASSSHTANYGYTF; CDR3nt: TGTGCCAGCAGCTCACACACAGCTAACTATGGCTACACCTTC
abundance: -; j_gene: TRBJ2-1; v_gene: TRBV27; d_gene: -; CDR3aa: CASSSGIGSYNEQFF; CDR3nt: TGTGCCAGCAGTTCAGGGATAGGGTCCTACAATGAGCAGTTCTTC
abundance: -; j_gene: TRBJ2-7; v_gene: TRBV12-5; d_gene: -; CDR3aa: CASGLVHGQKRTYEQYF; CDR3nt: TGTGCTAGTGGTTTGGTGCATGGACAAAAGAGGACCTACGAGCAGTACTTC
abundance: few; j_gene: TRBJ2-7; v_gene: TRBV29-1; d_gene: -; CDR3aa: CSVDLGKGNEQYF; CDR3nt: TGCAGCGTTGATCTGGGGAAGGGAAACGAGCAGTACTTC
abundance: few; j_gene: TRBJ1-1; v_gene: TRBV7-8; d_gene: -; CDR3aa: CASSLQPQGSEAFF; CDR3nt: TGTGCCAGCAGCTTACAACCCCAGGGTTCGGAAGCTTTCTTT
abundance: many; j_gene: TRBJ2-1; v_gene: TRBV6-5; d_gene: -; CDR3aa: CASSRTNKGSYNEQFF; CDR3nt: TGTGCCAGCAGTCGGACCAATAAGGGCTCCTACAATGAGCAGTTCTTC
abundance: few; j_gene: TRBJ1-2; v_gene: TRBV6-5; d_gene: -; CDR3aa: CASSYSMKDYGYTF; CDR3nt: TGTGCCAGCAGTTACTCGATGAAGGACTATGGCTACACCTTC
abundance: few; j_gene: TRBJ2-3; v_gene: TRBV5-1; d_gene: -; CDR3aa: CASSTGAADTQYF; CDR3nt: TGCGCCAGCAGCACGGGGGCCGCAGATACGCAGTATTTT
abundance: many; j_gene: TRBJ1-2; v_gene: TRBV29-1; d_gene: -; CDR3aa: CSVASTGTDGYTF; CDR3nt: TGCAGCGTTGCCTCGACGGGGACGGATGGCTACACCTTC
abundance: -; j_gene: TRBJ1-2; v_gene: TRBV20-1; d_gene: TRBD1; CDR3aa: CSARETGPLANYGYTF; CDR3nt: TGCAGTGCTAGAGAGACAGGGCCCTTAGCTAACTATGGCTACACCTTC
abundance: many; j_gene: TRBJ2-7; v_gene: TRBV20-1; d_gene: TRBD1; CDR3aa: CSARGVVTGGVYEQYF; CDR3nt: TGCAGTGCTAGAGGGGTCGTGACAGGGGGCGTTTACGAGCAGTACTTC
abundance: many; j_gene: TRBJ1-4; v_gene: TRBV7-8; d_gene: TRBD1; CDR3aa: CASIGQGRDEKLFF; CDR3nt: TGTGCCAGCATTGGACAGGGGAGGGATGAAAAACTGTTTTTT